This is a list of T cell receptor beta chains from one sample in a study of blood T cell repertoires in COVID-19. Profiled with immunoSEQ multiplex PCR; TCRdb holds only in-frame clones, not every one. Here the sample spans some 31,000 clones, 91% being singletons. Sample: peripheral blood. These receptors came from a human donor with active COVID-19. The donor label of this sample is uncertain. Both conserved end residues are part of each CDR3. Fields, in order: CDR3 DNA, CDR3 protein, D gene, V gene, J gene, clone size. The D gene is left open where the match is weak. Clone size, where shown, is once, few, many, or a class for clones that have expanded.

DNA: TGTGCCAGCAGCCAGGGGCGGAGGGAGGGCACTGAAGCTTTCTTT; CDR3: CASSQGRREGTEAFF; D: NA; V: TRBV3-1/TRBV3-2; J: TRBJ1-1; size: NA
DNA: TGCAGCGTTGAGCTGGGGGCGGGAGATACGCAGTATTTT; CDR3: CSVELGAGDTQYF; D: NA; V: TRBV29-1; J: TRBJ2-3; size: NA
DNA: TGTGCCAGCAGTACGGGACAGGGGGCGACAGATACGCAGTATTTT; CDR3: CASSTGQGATDTQYF; D: TRBD1; V: TRBV27; J: TRBJ2-3; size: medium-sized
DNA: TGTGCCAGCAGTTTGACAGGGGCCAATTCTAATTCACCCCTCCACTTT; CDR3: CASSLTGANSNSPLHF; D: TRBD1; V: TRBV7-9; J: TRBJ1-6; size: NA
DNA: TGCAGCGTGGAGGACAGGAGCTCCTACAATGAGCAGTTCTTC; CDR3: CSVEDRSSYNEQFF; D: TRBD1; V: TRBV29-1; J: TRBJ2-1; size: NA
DNA: TGTGCCATCAGTGAATTCGGAGGGAACACCGGGGAGCTGTTTTTT; CDR3: CAISEFGGNTGELFF; D: NA; V: TRBV10-3; J: TRBJ2-2; size: NA
DNA: TGTGCCAGCAGCGGGACTGCGGGGGGGCCACGTACGCAGTATTTT; CDR3: CASSGTAGGPRTQYF; D: TRBD2; V: TRBV9; J: TRBJ2-3; size: NA
DNA: TGTGCCAGCAGCTTGGGGCCCCGACAGGATGTAACTCTTGGGGACACCTTC; CDR3: CASSLGPRQDVTLGDTF; D: NA; V: TRBV5-8; J: TRBJ1-2; size: NA
DNA: TGTGCCAGCAGCTTACTGGCGGGCGGCAGGGGGCAAGATACGCAGTATTTT; CDR3: CASSLLAGGRGQDTQYF; D: TRBD1; V: TRBV7-3; J: TRBJ2-3; size: NA
DNA: TGTGCCAGCAGCTCGGGACTAAGCTTGAATGAGCAGTTCTTC; CDR3: CASSSGLSLNEQFF; D: TRBD2; V: TRBV7-2; J: TRBJ2-1; size: once
DNA: TGTGCCAGTAGTGCGACTAGCGGGCCTTCCTACGAGCAGTACTTC; CDR3: CASSATSGPSYEQYF; D: TRBD2; V: TRBV19; J: TRBJ2-7; size: NA
DNA: TGCGCCAGCAGCCAAGCCGAGGGGGCCTGGGATGAAAAACTGTTTTTT; CDR3: CASSQAEGAWDEKLFF; D: TRBD1; V: TRBV4-3; J: TRBJ1-4; size: NA
DNA: TGTGCCAGCAGCTTGGGACAGAACACAGATACGCAGTATTTT; CDR3: CASSLGQNTDTQYF; D: TRBD1; V: TRBV9; J: TRBJ2-3; size: NA
DNA: TGTGCCAGCAGTCCGTCATCGGGACAGATAACCTACGAGCAGTACTTC; CDR3: CASSPSSGQITYEQYF; D: TRBD1; V: TRBV27; J: TRBJ2-7; size: NA
DNA: TGTGCCAGCAGCTTCGCCGGGACAGGGCGGGAGACCCAGTACTTC; CDR3: CASSFAGTGRETQYF; D: TRBD1; V: TRBV5-6; J: TRBJ2-5; size: NA
DNA: TGTGCCAGCAGTAGCACAGGGGGGAGCAATCAGCCCCAGCATTTT; CDR3: CASSSTGGSNQPQHF; D: TRBD1; V: TRBV7-9; J: TRBJ1-5; size: NA
DNA: TGTGCCAGCAGCTTACAGGGACCTTCAGCCTCCTCCTATAATTCACCCCTCCACTTT; CDR3: CASSLQGPSASSYNSPLHF; D: NA; V: TRBV6-6; J: TRBJ1-6; size: NA
DNA: TGCGCCAGCAGCTTTACAGTCTCCTACGAGCAGTACTTC; CDR3: CASSFTVSYEQYF; D: NA; V: TRBV5-1; J: TRBJ2-7; size: once
DNA: TGTGCCAGCAGTCTCGGACTAGCGGGAGTGAGAGAGCAGTACTTC; CDR3: CASSLGLAGVREQYF; D: TRBD2; V: TRBV28; J: TRBJ2-7; size: NA
DNA: TGTGCCAGCAGTCGCGACAGGGGGCAGGATACGCAGTATTTT; CDR3: CASSRDRGQDTQYF; D: TRBD1; V: TRBV5-5; J: TRBJ2-3; size: NA
DNA: TGCGCCAGCAGCTTCAACCAGGATACGCAGTATTTT; CDR3: CASSFNQDTQYF; D: NA; V: TRBV5-1; J: TRBJ2-3; size: NA
DNA: TGTGCCAGCAGCTTAAGGAGACCCCTAGCGGGGAGCACAGATACGCAGTATTTT; CDR3: CASSLRRPLAGSTDTQYF; D: TRBD2; V: TRBV7-3; J: TRBJ2-3; size: NA
DNA: TGCAGCGTGCCGGGACAGGTCAACTATGGCTACACCTTC; CDR3: CSVPGQVNYGYTF; D: TRBD1; V: TRBV29-1; J: TRBJ1-2; size: NA
DNA: TGTGCCAGCAGCCACACGACCACAGGTCTAGTAGGAAATTCACCCCTCCACTTT; CDR3: CASSHTTTGLVGNSPLHF; D: NA; V: TRBV27; J: TRBJ1-6; size: once
DNA: TGTGCCTGGAGTGGGCTTAGCGGGGCTTCCTACAATGAGCAGTTCTTC; CDR3: CAWSGLSGASYNEQFF; D: TRBD2; V: TRBV30; J: TRBJ2-1; size: NA
DNA: TGCGCCAGCAGCCAAGATCCCCCTGGACGGCGGGGGATTACAGATACGCAGTATTTT; CDR3: CASSQDPPGRRGITDTQYF; D: TRBD2; V: TRBV4-1; J: TRBJ2-3; size: NA
DNA: TGTGCCAGCAGCTTTAGATGGGCCGAGCAGTACTTC; CDR3: CASSFRWAEQYF; D: NA; V: TRBV7-2; J: TRBJ2-7; size: NA